A single sample is the source of the 13 T cell receptor beta chains below, sequenced in a study of T-cell memory formation after mild COVID-19. From the 5' RACE reads, TCRdb called clonotypes with MiXCR, one entry per CDR3 protein. The profile shows 45,000 to 55,000 distinct CDR3 sequences, about 7.3% of them singletons. Sequences were obtained from PBMCs or a T cell subset sorted from them (not recorded which). Receptors originate from a man aged 18 to 29 who had mild COVID-19 (a few samples of this study predate the infection). Cell type and time point are not known.

In its sample, this clonotype was seen many times. The CDR3 reads CASSYWGGPYNEQFF. In DNA form, the CDR3 reads TGTGCCAGCAGTTACTGGGGCGGACCCTACAATGAGCAGTTCTTC. The gene calls are TRBV6-5 and TRBJ2-1, with a weak D call TRBD1 (5 bases). In germline, CDR1 is MNHEY, CDR2 SVGAGI. The CDR3 loop spans 15 amino acids. The V gene lost 1 base and the J gene lost 2 bases, with 9 bases spanning the gap.

This clonotype was counted ten times or more. The chain couples TRBV7-8 to TRBJ2-5; 8 bases are shared with TRBD1. The ends lost 4 bases at V and 5 bases at J; junction bases unmatched: 6. Germline CDR1 reads SGHVS; CDR2 reads FQNEAQ. The CDR3 extends over 14 amino acids. The CDR3 DNA follows: TGTGCCAGCAGCTCGGGACAGGTCGTCGAGACCCAGTACTTC. It is translated as CASSSGQVVETQYF.

This clonotype was counted between two and nine times. The CDR3 coding sequence is TGTGCCAGCTCTGGCAAGTTGGGATTCACTGAAGCTTTCTTT. Translated, it gives CASSGKLGFTEAFF. The chain recombines TRBV7-9 with TRBJ1-1; D is unresolved. There are 14 residues in the CDR3. V was clipped by 8 bases and J by 4 bases, with 17 bases between them. Per the germline V gene, CDR1 is SEHNR and CDR2 is FQNEAQ (reference sequence).

This clonotype was observed many times. The chain combines TRBV7-3 with TRBJ2-1; tentative D call: TRBD2 (7 bases). Germline loops: CDR1 SGHTA, CDR2 FQGTGA. With 5 bases removed from V and 8 bases from J, the gap between germline ends came to 16 bases. This CDR3 has 14 amino acids. CDR3 sequence reads: CASSPSGGGYEQFF. The DNA for the CDR3 is TGTGCCAGCAGCCCGTCGGGGGGCGGTTATGAGCAGTTCTTC.

This clonotype has a count of ten or more. The CDR3 is CASSPPASGRQETQYF. The CDR3 coding sequence is TGTGCCAGCTCACCACCAGCGTCAGGCCGCCAAGAGACCCAGTACTTC. The rearrangement uses TRBV18 and TRBJ2-5; no clear D. The V and J ends lost 0 bases and 1 base respectively, with 12 bases between them. The germline gives CDR1 KGHSH, CDR2 LQKENI. CDR3 length equals 16 residues. Supplemented by reference TRBV18 and TRBJ2-5, the full variable domain reads NAGVMQNPRHLVRRRGQEARLRCSPMKGHSHVYWYRQLPEEGLKFMVYLQKENIIDESGMPKERFSAEFPKEGPSILRIQQVVRGDSAAYFCASSPPASGRQETQYFGPGTRLLVL.

There are a few counts of this clonotype. V is TRBV2 and J is TRBJ2-7; no reliable D call. Germline CDR1 and CDR2: SNHLY and FYNNEI. This CDR3 is 13 amino acids long. The V gene lost 8 bases and the J gene lost 0 bases, with 11 bases spanning the gap. For the CDR3, the DNA is TGTGCCAGCGAAAGGGAAGCCTCCTACGAGCAGTACGTC. Translating gives CASEREASYEQYV.

This clonotype was observed at least ten times. The chain is built from TRBV5-1 and TRBJ2-3; 7 bases map to TRBD1. Per germline, CDR1 SGHRS and CDR2 YFSETQ. Trimming at V came to 4 bases and at J to 0 bases, leaving 5 bases not matched to a gene. The CDR3 is 15 residues long. CDR3 in DNA: TGCGCCAGCAGCCTCCCAGGGGGAAGCACAGATACGCAGTATTTT. Its translation: CASSLPGGSTDTQYF.

The chain links TRBV30 to TRBJ2-1; D unclear. V was pared by 3 bases and J by 5 bases, with 11 bases between. The CDR3 contains 13 residues. Germline CDR1 and CDR2: GTSNPN and SVGIG (reference sequence). CDR3 sequence (DNA): TGTGCCTGGAGGTCCGAGACAAACAATGAGCAGTTCTTC. This gives the protein CAWRSETNNEQFF.

The chain has TRBV4-2 and TRBJ2-7; 9 bases are shared with TRBD1. The CDR3 sequence is 15 residues long. J gave up 6 bases and V 1 base, and 7 bases lay outside the gene matches. Per the germline V gene, CDR1 is LGHNA and CDR2 is YNFKEQ. The CDR3 nucleotides read TGTGCCAGCAGCCAAGCCGGGACAGGGTTCTCCGAGCAGTACTTC. Amino acids: CASSQAGTGFSEQYF.

This clonotype was seen only a few times. The chain recombines TRBV6-2 or TRBV6-3 with TRBJ1-5, with a possible D match to TRBD1 (5 bases). The CDR3 has 17 amino acids. Germline V gene lookup returns CDR1 MNHEY and CDR2 SVGEGT. The V end lost 4 bases, the J end lost 7 bases, and 23 bases lay between the germline ends. CDR3 in DNA: TGTGCCAGCAGTTGGAGCCATGGGACGGCTTACGGACAGCCCCAGCATTTT. This codes for CASSWSHGTAYGQPQHF.

This clonotype was recorded a few times. The chain recombines TRBV11-2 with TRBJ2-7, with 7 bases identical to TRBD2. CDR1 is SGHAT and CDR2 is FQNNGV in the germline V gene. V trimming: 5 bases; J trimming: 3 bases; junction bases outside the gene matches: 16. This CDR3 is built from 17 residues. In nucleotides, the CDR3 is TGTGCCAGCAGCCCCACCGTACTAGCGACGCGTCTCTACGAGCAGTACTTC. This encodes CASSPTVLATRLYEQYF.

This sequence joins TRBV3-1 and TRBJ1-4, with a weak D call TRBD1 (5 bases). V shed 4 bases and J shed 14 bases, with 23 bases lying between them. Germline V gives CDR1 LGHDT, CDR2 YNNKEL (reference sequence). The CDR3 is made up of 15 amino acids. The CDR3 spells CASSPRDGATLGLFF. The CDR3 DNA reads TGTGCCAGCAGCCCCCGGGACGGAGCAACTTTAGGGCTGTTTTTT. Supplemented by reference TRBV3-1 and TRBJ1-4, the full variable domain reads DTAVSQTPKYLVTQMGNDKSIKCEQNLGHDTMYWYKQDSKKFLKIMFSYNNKELIINETVPNRFSPKSPDKAHLNLHINSLELGDSAVYFCASSPRDGATLGLFFGSGTQLSVL.

This chain joins TRBV6-2 or TRBV6-3 and TRBJ1-1, with D unresolved. Per germline, CDR1 MNHEY and CDR2 SVGEGT. The CDR3 sequence is 13 residues long. V gave up 8 bases and J gave up 1 base, with 11 bases separating them. CDR3 sequence (DNA): TGTGCCAGCCGAATACAAGGGAACACTGAAGCTTTCTTT. Translated, it gives CASRIQGNTEAFF.